These 23 T cell receptor beta chains originate from one sample sequenced in a study of T cells in Graves' hyperthyroidism and ophthalmopathy. Authors of the study amplified TCR beta CDR3 regions from RNA transcripts. Using the HTBI primer set, a first-round RT-PCR was run on the TCR CDR3. Via MiXCR, TCRdb re-called the multiplex PCR reads, giving one row per CDR3 protein. Of a few hundred thousand distinct CDR3 sequences in the sample, approximately 15% were seen once. Sequenced input: blood. The source of these receptors is a woman aged 35 to 49 with Graves' hyperthyroidism.

This clonotype was seen repeatedly, ten times or more. The rearrangement links TRBV6-1 to TRBJ2-5, with 7 bases matching TRBD1. J gave up 7 bases and V 3 bases, and 11 bases lay outside the gene matches. This CDR3 comprises 15 residues. Germline-derived CDR1 and CDR2 are MNHNS and SASEGT. The CDR3 protein is CASSEDRGHRGTQYF. The CDR3 bases are TGTGCCAGCAGTGAGGATAGGGGGCATCGGGGGACCCAGTACTTC.

The table lists this clonotype with many counts. The V call is TRBV5-8, the J call TRBJ1-1; the D is unclear. CDR1 and CDR2 (germline): SGHTS, YDEGEE. Trimming pared 2 bases from V and 4 bases from J, leaving 12 bases between. This CDR3 is built from 14 residues. CDR3 sequence reads: CASSLTAIGTEAFF. The CDR3 DNA reads TGTGCCAGCAGCTTAACAGCAATAGGCACTGAAGCTTTCTTT.

This clonotype showed up many times. This rearrangement joins TRBV2 to TRBJ2-1; 8 bases match TRBD2. There are 15 residues in the CDR3. V shed 7 bases, J shed 4 bases, and the junction held 9 bases outside the gene matches. From germline, CDR1 is SNHLY and CDR2 FYNNEI. The chain's CDR3 is CASINSGRGYNEQFF. The CDR3 DNA reads TGTGCCAGCATTAACAGCGGGAGAGGTTACAATGAGCAGTTCTTC. Drawing the rest from reference TRBV2 and TRBJ2-1, the complete variable domain is EPEVTQTPSHQVTQMGQEVILRCVPISNHLYFYWYRQILGQKVEFLVSFYNNEISEKSEIFDDQFSVERPDGSNFTLKIRSTKLEDSAMYFCASINSGRGYNEQFFGPGTRLTVL.

The J gene is TRBJ2-1, the V gene TRBV7-9, with TRBD2 matching 7 bases. The CDR3 sequence is 14 residues long. The germline V gene has CDR1 SEHNR and CDR2 FQNEAQ (reference sequence). The V and J ends lost 1 base and 10 bases, in that order; junction bases with no gene match: 7. As DNA, the CDR3 is TGTGCCAGCAGCTTAGAGGTTGGGGAGGGGGAGCAGTTCTTC. Translating it yields CASSLEVGEGEQFF.

There are many counts of this clonotype. V is TRBV20-1 and J is TRBJ2-7; 10 bases agree with TRBD2. Germline V gives CDR1 DFQATT, CDR2 SNEGSKA (reference sequence). The CDR3 is 14 residues long. Losses at the gene ends were 5 bases for V and 1 base for J; bases not matched to a gene: 5. CDR3 in amino acids: CSAAPTSGSYEQYF. The DNA for the CDR3 is TGCAGTGCTGCTCCGACTAGCGGGTCCTACGAGCAGTACTTC.

This clonotype showed up many times. The rearrangement uses TRBV6-6 and TRBJ2-5; the D call may be TRBD1 or TRBD2 (5 bases each). This CDR3 comprises 18 residues. Germline CDR1 reads MNHNY; CDR2 reads SVGAGI (reference sequence). V was trimmed by 2 bases and J by 1 base, leaving 20 bases between them. The CDR3: CASSYQKPGTGTQETQYF. The CDR3 bases are TGTGCCAGCAGTTACCAGAAACCCGGGACGGGAACCCAAGAGACCCAGTACTTC.

There are many counts of this clonotype. The rearrangement joins TRBV11-2 to TRBJ2-2, with no clear D. V was trimmed by 10 bases and J by 7 bases, leaving 10 bases between them. This CDR3 has 11 amino acids. CDR1 and CDR2 from the germline V gene are SGHAT and FQNNGV. The CDR3 region has the DNA TGTGCCATCCCCGTCGTCGGGGAGCTGTTTTTT. Its protein is CAIPVVGELFF.

In its sample, this clonotype was seen many times. This chain links TRBV12-3 or TRBV12-4 with TRBJ1-5; tentative D call: TRBD1 (5 bases). The germline V and J ends were trimmed by 1 base and 7 bases, with 11 bases remaining between them. This CDR3 spans 14 amino acids. CDR3 nucleotides: TGTGCCAGCAGTTTAGAGGGGACGGGACAGCCCCAGCATTTT. This translates into CASSLEGTGQPQHF.

The chain combines TRBV6-6 with TRBJ2-1; 12 nucleotides align to TRBD2. Germline CDR1 is MNHNY and CDR2 is SVGAGI (reference sequence). The CDR3 spans 13 residues. Losses at the gene ends were 2 bases for V and 10 bases for J; bases not matched to a gene: 0. The CDR3, as DNA: TGTGCCAGCAGTTACGGGACTAGCGGGGAGCAGTTCTTC. It translates to CASSYGTSGEQFF.

This clonotype was counted at least ten times. CDR3 in amino acids: CASSERGGRTDTQYF. CDR3 sequence (DNA): TGTGCCAGCAGCGAGAGAGGGGGACGCACAGATACGCAGTATTTT. This chain joins TRBV12-3 or TRBV12-4 and TRBJ2-3; TRBD1 is a possible D gene (6 bases). The CDR3 spans 15 residues. The germline V and J ends were trimmed by 6 bases and 1 base, with 14 bases remaining between them.

The chain employs TRBV5-1 and TRBJ2-7, with TRBD2 matching 7 bases. This CDR3 comprises 15 residues. Germline assignment: CDR1 SGHRS and CDR2 YFSETQ. V gave up 5 bases and J gave up 0 bases; unmatched junction bases: 8. CDR3 DNA: TGCGCCAGCAGACAAGAAGCGGGGCTCTCCTACGAGCAGTACTTC. It is translated as CASRQEAGLSYEQYF. Full variable domain (missing parts from reference TRBV5-1 and TRBJ2-7): KAGVTQTPRYLIKTRGQQVTLSCSPISGHRSVSWYQQTPGQGLQFLFEYFSETQRNKGNFPGRFSGRQFSNSRSEMNVSTLELGDSALYLCASRQEAGLSYEQYFGPGTRLTVT.

The V and J genes are TRBV11-3 and TRBJ1-4; no firm D call. Germline lookup yields CDR1 SGHNT and CDR2 YENEEA. The CDR3 has 17 residues. With 1 base removed from V and 0 bases from J, the gap between germline ends came to 12 bases. The CDR3 loop reads CASSLGGSAATNEKLFF. DNA for the CDR3: TGTGCCAGCAGCTTAGGGGGTAGTGCCGCAACTAATGAAAAACTGTTTTTT.

This clonotype was seen ten or more times. The chain recombines TRBV28 with TRBJ2-7; D is unclear. CDR1 is MDHEN, CDR2 SYDVKM, per germline. There are 13 residues in the CDR3. The V gene lost 3 bases and the J gene lost 1 base, with 7 bases spanning the gap. The CDR3 region has the DNA TGTGCCAGCAGTTTTGACGGTTCCTACGAGCAGTACTTC. Amino acid sequence: CASSFDGSYEQYF. The full variable domain, completed using reference TRBV28 and TRBJ2-7, is DVKVTQSSRYLVKRTGEKVFLECVQDMDHENMFWYRQDPGLGLRLIYFSYDVKMKEKGDIPEGYSVSREKKERFSLILESASTNQTSMYLCASSFDGSYEQYFGPGTRLTVT.

This clonotype was detected ten times or more. This chain connects TRBV30 to TRBJ1-1; a possible D gene is TRBD1 (6 bases). The germline V gene has CDR1 GTSNPN and CDR2 SVGIG (reference sequence). The CDR3 loop spans 13 amino acids. Trimming left V 4 bases short and J 4 bases short, with 13 bases between. The CDR3 loop reads CAWTEGVRTEAFF. Here the CDR3 DNA reads TGTGCCTGGACCGAGGGGGTGCGCACTGAAGCTTTCTTT.

This clonotype was seen a handful of times. This rearrangement joins TRBV14 to TRBJ2-7, with D possibly being TRBD1 (7 bases). The CDR3 loop spans 13 amino acids. V lost 2 bases and J 7 bases, leaving 12 bases between the germline ends. Germline values: CDR1 SGHDN, CDR2 FVKESK. CDR3 protein: CASSQQGGGEQYF. CDR3 coding DNA: TGTGCCAGCAGCCAACAGGGGGGTGGGGAGCAGTACTTC.

This clonotype was picked up a small number of times. The chain employs TRBV19 and TRBJ2-5, with TRBD1 identical over 8 bases. V was pared by 4 bases and J by 1 base, with 8 bases of the junction left unmatched. The germline V gene encodes CDR1 LNHDA and CDR2 SQIVND (reference sequence). The CDR3 spans 16 residues. The DNA for the CDR3 is TGTGCCAGTAGTAAACGGACAGGGTCTATCCAAGAGACCCAGTACTTC. Its translation is CASSKRTGSIQETQYF. The whole variable domain, filled in from reference TRBV19 and TRBJ2-5, reads DGGITQSPKYLFRKEGQNVTLSCEQNLNHDAMYWYRQDPGQGLRLIYYSQIVNDFQKGDIAEGYSVSREKKESFPLTVTSAQKNPTAFYLCASSKRTGSIQETQYFGPGTRLLVL.

This clonotype was found many times. V is TRBV3-1 and J is TRBJ2-3, with 11 nucleotides matching TRBD2. Germline V lookup: CDR1 LGHDT, CDR2 YNNKEL (reference sequence). The CDR3 covers 16 residues. V lost 5 bases to trimming and J lost 1 base; unmatched junction nucleotides: 5. CDR3: CASSEGLAERTDTQYF. The CDR3 coding sequence is TGTGCCAGCAGCGAGGGACTAGCGGAACGCACAGATACGCAGTATTTT.

The J gene is TRBJ1-5, the V gene TRBV12-3 or TRBV12-4, with TRBD1 identical over 8 bases. V shed 6 bases and J 0 bases; nucleotides not matched to a gene: 7. The CDR3 runs to 16 residues. The CDR3 loop reads CASRPDRELSNQPQHF. The CDR3 DNA is TGTGCCAGCAGACCGGACAGGGAACTTAGCAATCAGCCCCAGCATTTT.

This clonotype showed up just once. The CDR3 does not close with the conserved phenylalanine or tryptophan, likely indicating a read error. The genes are TRBV20-1 and TRBJ1-5; D remains ambiguous. Trimming removed 2 bases from V and 0 bases from J, with 5 bases in between. This CDR3 contains 13 residues. From germline, CDR1 is DFQATT and CDR2 SNEGSKA (reference sequence). The CDR3 spells CSARSDSNQPQHL. CDR3 nucleotide sequence: TGCAGTGCTAGATCGGATAGCAATCAGCCCCAGCATCTT.

This clonotype was counted a few times. The chain is built from TRBV9 and TRBJ2-1; 10 nucleotides align to TRBD1. V gave up 3 bases and J gave up 1 base; unmatched junction bases: 4. This CDR3 has 16 amino acids. Germline V gene lookup returns CDR1 SGDLS and CDR2 YYNGEE. CDR3 residues: CASSEGTGVSYNEQFF. CDR3 sequence (DNA): TGTGCCAGCAGCGAGGGGACAGGGGTATCCTACAATGAGCAGTTCTTC.

There are many counts of this clonotype. The genes are TRBV7-3 and TRBJ2-2, with 7 positions matching TRBD2. The germline gives CDR1 SGHTA, CDR2 FQGTGA. Losses at the gene ends were 2 bases for V and 8 bases for J; bases not matched to a gene: 8. The CDR3 consists of 15 residues. The CDR3 coding sequence is TGTGCCAGCAGCTTATTTGCTAGCGGTCTTGGGGAGCTGTTTTTT. Its translation: CASSLFASGLGELFF.

In its sample, this clonotype was seen many times. The V call is TRBV20-1, the J call TRBJ1-1; D may be TRBD1 (5 bases). This CDR3 has 14 residues. The germline V and J ends were trimmed by 1 base and 0 bases, with 9 bases remaining between them. Germline V gives CDR1 DFQATT, CDR2 SNEGSKA (reference sequence). As DNA, the CDR3 is TGCAGTGCTAGAGTGACAGCAATGAACACTGAAGCTTTCTTT. It codes for CSARVTAMNTEAFF.

This clonotype came up many times. In DNA form, the CDR3 reads TGTGCCAGCACCCTCGGGGGGGGGAATAGCAATCAGCCCCAGCATTTT. Translating it yields CASTLGGGNSNQPQHF. The chain couples TRBV12-3 or TRBV12-4 to TRBJ1-5; possible D gene TRBD1, 5 bases. The V and J ends lost 7 bases and 0 bases respectively, with 16 bases between them. The length of the CDR3 is 16 residues.